This T cell receptor (beta chain) was identified during a study of blood T cell repertoires in COVID-19. The CDR3 extends over 12 amino acids. V gave up 8 bases and J gave up 7 bases, with 17 bases separating them. CDR1 and CDR2 (germline): GTSNPN, SVGIG (reference sequence). Data came from immunoSEQ multiplex PCR; TCRdb stores just in-frame clones and leaves some out. The sample shows 21,000 or so clones, over 75% of them seen only once. V and J are TRBV30 and TRBJ2-5; D is undetermined. The source material was peripheral blood. The source of this sequence is a human donor in a cohort sampled during active COVID-19. The donor label of this sample is uncertain. The CDR3 spells CALRVLQATQYF. The CDR3 DNA reads as TGTGCCCTACGAGTGCTCCAGGCGACCCAGTACTTC.